Each of the 10 T cell receptor beta chains below was sequenced from the same sample in a study of shared clonotypes between healthy human individuals. Produced via immunoSEQ multiplex PCR; TCRdb's table is partial and in-frame only. The data show millions of clones, roughly 95% seen once. Naive-designated CD8 cells lacked CD45RO, were positively enriched for CCR7, and omitted terminally differentiated effector memory CD45RA+ cells. Sequences were obtained from naive CD8+ T cells sorted from blood. These receptors all stem from a man younger than 35 in good health.

This sequence joins TRBV4-1 and TRBJ1-6; 8 bases are a match to TRBD1. With 0 bases clipped from V and 8 bases from J, the junction kept 6 bases outside the gene matches. The germline CDR1 and CDR2 sequences are MGHRA and YSYEKL. The CDR3 extends over 16 amino acids. The CDR3, as DNA: TGCGCCAGCAGCCAAGATGGACAGGGAAGTGATTCACCCCTCCACTTT. Translating it yields CASSQDGQGSDSPLHF.

The V gene is TRBV2, the J gene TRBJ2-7; D possibly corresponds to TRBD2 (6 bases). CDR3 length: 16 residues. The germline gives CDR1 SNHLY, CDR2 FYNNEI. V shed 1 base and J shed 4 bases, with 17 bases lying between them. CDR3: CASSEDPRDGRYEQYF. CDR3 nucleotides: TGTGCCAGCAGTGAAGACCCGCGGGACGGCAGATACGAGCAGTACTTC.

This clone was found a few times. V usage is TRBV27 and J usage is TRBJ1-1; TRBD1 might be the D (5 bases). The CDR3 length is 16 residues. V gave up 1 base and J gave up 1 base, with 13 bases separating them. The germline gives CDR1 MNHEY, CDR2 SMNVEV (reference sequence). The CDR3 bases are TGTGCCAGCAGTTTATATGGGGATCAGGGGAACACTGAAGCTTTCTTT. It yields the protein CASSLYGDQGNTEAFF.

The chain links TRBV7-9 to TRBJ1-4, with D unclear. The V end lost 4 bases, the J end lost 8 bases, and 8 bases lay between the germline ends. Germline V gene data show CDR1 as SEHNR and CDR2 as FQNEAQ (reference sequence). The CDR3 loop spans 12 amino acids. The DNA for the CDR3 is TGTGCCAGCAGCTCGGACTGGGAAAAACTGTTTTTT. As protein: CASSSDWEKLFF.

As for this clone: The identical CDR3 is also encoded by other nucleotide sequences in the sample. This chain connects TRBV4-1 to TRBJ2-3; D remains unclear. The CDR3 runs to 14 residues. The germline V gene has CDR1 MGHRA and CDR2 YSYEKL. Trimming removed 1 base from V and 2 bases from J, with 7 bases in between. The CDR3 DNA is TGCGCCAGCAGCCAAGTCGGATCCACAGATACGCAGTATTTT. As protein: CASSQVGSTDTQYF.

CDR3 bases: TGTGCCAGCAGCGCCAGCCCCGGGACAGACTATGGCTACACCTTC. It codes for CASSASPGTDYGYTF. V is TRBV7-9 and J is TRBJ1-2, with TRBD1 matching 7 bases. Germline CDR1 is SEHNR and CDR2 is FQNEAQ (reference sequence). With V trimmed by 5 bases and J by 3 bases, 9 bases remained unmatched. There are 15 residues in the CDR3.

The chain has TRBV10-1 and TRBJ1-2; the D gene is possibly TRBD1 (6 bases). Trimming removed 10 bases at V and 8 bases at J, with 20 bases between. Germline values: CDR1 WNHNN, CDR2 SYGVQD (reference sequence). The length of the CDR3 is 13 residues. CDR3 nucleotide sequence: TGCGCCACGTCGGACAGTCCTTGGGAAGGCTACACCTTC. Translation gives CATSDSPWEGYTF.

The rearrangement links TRBV2 to TRBJ2-1, with 13 bases matching TRBD2. This CDR3 region has 17 residues. Germline-derived CDR1 and CDR2 are SNHLY and FYNNEI. V shed 4 bases, J shed 8 bases, and the junction held 11 bases outside the gene matches. The CDR3 here is CASSGIVGTSGMDEQFF. In DNA, the CDR3 is TGTGCCAGCAGTGGAATTGTTGGGACTAGCGGGATGGATGAGCAGTTCTTC.

The gene calls are TRBV4-1 and TRBJ2-7; tentatively, D is TRBD2 (5 bases). The CDR3 covers 13 residues. Germline V CDR1 and CDR2: MGHRA, YSYEKL. The V and J ends lost 5 bases and 9 bases respectively, with 17 bases between them. The CDR3 here is CASSNYDGDRQYF. CDR3 DNA: TGCGCCAGCAGCAACTACGACGGGGATAGGCAGTACTTC.

The rearrangement links TRBV18 to TRBJ2-1, with D possibly being TRBD1 or TRBD2 (6 bases each). The CDR3 is 14 residues long. V shed 3 bases and J shed 9 bases, with 15 bases lying between them. Germline lookup yields CDR1 KGHSH and CDR2 LQKENI. CDR3 nucleotide sequence: TGTGCCAGCTCACCGATGGACGGAGGGGGTGAGCAGTTCTTC. Its translation is CASSPMDGGGEQFF.